The clone carrying this TCR beta chain is labeled as medium-sized. The sample is drawn from a study of breast tumors, draining lymph nodes, adjacent tissues. TCRdb used MiXCR to reprocess the multiplex PCR reads, holding one entry per CDR3 protein. This sample has under 30,000 distinct CDR3 sequences, with around 23% found just once. This CDR3 region has 13 residues. The V and J ends lost 3 bases and 5 bases, in that order; junction bases with no gene match: 2. Germline CDR1 DFQATT, CDR2 SNEGSKA (reference sequence). Material for sequencing was breast tumor tissue. The chain couples TRBV20-1 to TRBJ2-2; TRBD2 matches 8 bases. The sequence came from a female donor with breast cancer. Some clones in this sample may be carry-over from other donors' samples. Here the CDR3 reads CSASGRETGELFF. In DNA form, the CDR3 reads TGCAGTGCTAGCGGGAGGGAGACCGGGGAGCTGTTTTTT.